This T cell receptor beta chain appears in the sequencing data of a study of blood T cell repertoires in COVID-19 (dated by TCRdb to 2020 to 2022). Background on the whole study: Samples covering the acute and convalescent phases of COVID-19 were provided by collaborators in the United States, Italy and Spain. Where HLA class I and class II types were available, the types were taken from metadata supplied by the sample provider, not from assay-based typing. The dataset comprised deeply sampled blood TCRbeta repertoires from subjects exposed to, actively infected with, or recovered from COVID-19. A de-identified subject ID, COVID-19 status, age in years and sex were almost always included in the sample metadata. A freely available public database, intended as a resource for researchers studying the immune response to SARS-CoV-2, is where the repertoires were released. The material from the prospective study consisted of cDNA or gDNA derived from T cells, B-cell-depleted T cells, or PBMCs. The samples were drawn from two sources: the first 160 participants of the ongoing ImmuneRACE study, and 1,200 or so subjects contributed by 6 global collaborators.

Collaborating institutions collected whole blood in K2EDTA tubes following their own protocols. For TCRbeta analysis, collaborators shipped samples as frozen whole blood, isolated PBMCs, or DNA extracted from either of those sample types. TCRbeta CDR3 regions were amplified from genomic DNA by means of the immunoSEQ Assay, a bias-controlled multiplex PCR. As for the original processing: The number of nucleated cells in each sample was estimated by amplification of reference gene primers within the assay. To quantify the absolute abundance of each unique TCRbeta CDR3 rearrangement, sequence reads were collapsed and filtered. For each sample, productive Simpson clonality was calculated as the square root of Simpson's diversity index over productive rearrangements. The source is immuneACCESS, and TCRdb retained only in-frame sequences with V and J called. Part of the clones is not carried over; for the studies checked, unresolved V genes explain less than half of this, and the remainder is unexplained. Clonal size and the V and J genes are those of that table, whereas D and trimming came from the DNA. Recorded for this sample are approximately 100,000 clones; roughly 79% of them occurred a single time. The top ten hold 8% to 13% of the sample.

V loses 0 bases, J loses 4 bases, and the germline ends lie 6 bases apart. CDR1 and CDR2 are read off the germline V gene as MNHEY and SVGAGI. The CDR3 holds 13 amino acids from the cysteine to the phenylalanine. Only CDR3 DNA remains: 39 bases, in frame from the first base. A single count supports this clone. No cognate antigen has been identified for it. The input lacks base qualities; no much larger clone sits a single base away. Overall study results and their limits: Clinical and demographic metadata were provided uncurated, with the amount varying by source and participant.

The chain is encoded by TRBV6-5 joined to TRBJ1-1, with TRBD1 tentatively as D gene (6 bases match). Material: peripheral blood. The sequence was obtained from a man in his sixties or seventies with acute or convalescent COVID-19. CDR3 reads: CASSYSTGTEAFF. The nucleotide sequence reads as follows: TGTGCCAGCAGTTACTCGACAGGCACTGAAGCTTTCTTT.